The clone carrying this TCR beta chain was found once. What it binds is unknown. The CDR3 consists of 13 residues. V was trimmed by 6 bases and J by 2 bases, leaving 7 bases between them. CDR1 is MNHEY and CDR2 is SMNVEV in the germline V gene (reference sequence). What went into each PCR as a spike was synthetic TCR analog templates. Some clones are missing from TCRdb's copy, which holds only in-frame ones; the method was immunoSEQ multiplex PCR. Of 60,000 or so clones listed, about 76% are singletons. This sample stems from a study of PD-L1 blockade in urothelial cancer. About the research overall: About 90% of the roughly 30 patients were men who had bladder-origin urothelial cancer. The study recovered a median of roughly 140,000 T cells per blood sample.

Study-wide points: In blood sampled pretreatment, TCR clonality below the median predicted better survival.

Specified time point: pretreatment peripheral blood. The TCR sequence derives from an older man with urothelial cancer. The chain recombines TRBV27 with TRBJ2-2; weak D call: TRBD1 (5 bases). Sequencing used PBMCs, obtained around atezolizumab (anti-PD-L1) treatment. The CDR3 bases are TGTGCCAGCAGAGACAGTAACACCGGGGAGCTGTTTTTT. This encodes CASRDSNTGELFF.